This passage covers 18 T cell receptor beta chains from one sample sequenced in a study of blood T cells in healthy people across ages. The use of a sample-barcoded 5' primer and a J-beta primer mix characterized a second PCR of roughly 7 to 11 cycles. TCRdb re-called the 5' RACE reads through MiXCR, storing one row per CDR3 protein. The repertoire holds about 1.6 million distinct CDR3 sequences, with about 31% as singletons. Source material: blood. All receptors come from a woman in her twenties or thirties in good health.

This clonotype was seen a few times. The chain links TRBV18 to TRBJ2-5; D is perhaps TRBD1 or TRBD2 (5 bases each). Trimming removed 0 bases at V and 8 bases at J, with 19 bases between. The CDR3 has 16 amino acids. From germline, CDR1 is KGHSH and CDR2 LQKENI. CDR3: CASSPPSLALRGTQYF. The CDR3 coding sequence is TGTGCCAGCTCACCACCGAGTCTAGCCCTAAGGGGCACCCAGTACTTC.

In its sample, this clonotype was seen a few times. The chain is built from TRBV7-8 and TRBJ2-7, with a weak D call TRBD1 (6 bases). Deletions cut 5 bases from V and 3 bases from J, with 11 bases between. The CDR3 is made up of 13 amino acids. Germline CDR1 SGHVS, CDR2 FQNEAQ. The CDR3 reads CASSPVQGYEQYF. CDR3 sequence (DNA): TGTGCCAGCAGCCCCGTACAGGGCTACGAGCAGTACTTC.

V gene TRBV30 combines with J gene TRBJ2-3, with 9 bases aligning to TRBD2. Per germline, CDR1 GTSNPN and CDR2 SVGIG (reference sequence). V trimming: 4 bases; J trimming: 0 bases; junction bases outside the gene matches: 5. The CDR3 has 15 amino acids. The CDR3 sequence is CAWTTSGKSTDTQYF. The CDR3 nucleotides are TGTGCCTGGACGACTAGCGGAAAGAGCACAGATACGCAGTATTTT.

This clonotype has only a few counts. This chain uses TRBV5-1 with TRBJ2-7, with TRBD2 matching over 13 bases. Per germline, CDR1 SGHRS and CDR2 YFSETQ. J gave up 4 bases and V 4 bases, and 8 bases lay outside the gene matches. The CDR3 sequence is 16 residues long. The CDR3 DNA reads as TGCGCCAGCAGCCCCGGACTAGCGGGGGCGATGTACGAGCAGTACTTC. This sequence encodes CASSPGLAGAMYEQYF. Full variable domain (remainder filled in from reference TRBV5-1 and TRBJ2-7): KAGVTQTPRYLIKTRGQQVTLSCSPISGHRSVSWYQQTPGQGLQFLFEYFSETQRNKGNFPGRFSGRQFSNSRSEMNVSTLELGDSALYLCASSPGLAGAMYEQYFGPGTRLTVT.

The chain couples TRBV2 to TRBJ2-1; 7 bases match TRBD2. The CDR3 covers 15 residues. J lost 0 bases, V lost 8 bases, and 7 bases had no gene match. Germline V gene sequence: CDR1 SNHLY, CDR2 FYNNEI. CDR3 nucleotide sequence: TGTGCCAGCGCCACTAGGGACTACTCCTACAATGAGCAGTTCTTC. This codes for CASATRDYSYNEQFF.

V usage is TRBV20-1 and J usage is TRBJ1-2, with TRBD1 identical over 9 bases. V lost 2 bases to trimming and J lost 0 bases; unmatched junction nucleotides: 7. Germline V CDR1 and CDR2: DFQATT, SNEGSKA (reference sequence). The CDR3 sequence is 16 residues long. CDR3 DNA: TGCAGTGCTAGACCTAAGACAGGGGGAGCTAACTATGGCTACACCTTC. Its translation is CSARPKTGGANYGYTF.

The chain employs TRBV2 and TRBJ2-4; TRBD2 aligns across 8 bases. From germline, CDR1 is SNHLY and CDR2 FYNNEI. This CDR3 has 16 residues. Trimming took 4 bases from V and 0 from J; bases not matched to a gene: 5. The CDR3 region is CASSASAGVAKNIQYF. In DNA, the CDR3 is TGTGCCAGCAGTGCTTCAGCGGGGGTAGCCAAAAACATTCAGTACTTC.

About this clonotype itself: An end of the junction differs from the germline gene, which may be a read error. The chain links TRBV6-1 to TRBJ1-5; TRBD1 is a possible D gene (6 bases). The CDR3 runs to 16 residues. Germline V gene data show CDR1 as MNHNS and CDR2 as SASEGT. The DNA of the CDR3 is TGTGCCAGCAGTCCTCCCTCAGGGGTACGCAATCGGCCCCAGCATTTT. It translates to CASSPPSGVRNRPQHF.

This sequence joins TRBV12-3 or TRBV12-4 and TRBJ2-5; D possibly uses TRBD1 or TRBD2 (5 bases each). V was pared by 4 bases and J by 1 base, with 19 bases between. This CDR3 comprises 17 residues. Written as DNA, the CDR3 is TGTGCCAGCAGTTCCCTCGGGGCCACCTTTTCCCAAGAGACCCAGTACTTC. Encoded protein: CASSSLGATFSQETQYF.

This clonotype was seen a handful of times. The chain employs TRBV3-1 and TRBJ1-1; 7 bases are a match to TRBD1. Germline V gene data show CDR1 as LGHDT and CDR2 as YNNKEL (reference sequence). The CDR3 spans 13 residues. J was trimmed by 2 bases and V by 8 bases; bases with no gene match: 5. The CDR3: CASQNRGNTEAFF. CDR3 nucleotide sequence: TGTGCCAGCCAGAACAGGGGAAACACTGAAGCTTTCTTT.

The gene calls are TRBV30 and TRBJ2-1; TRBD2 matches 8 bases. CDR1 and CDR2 (germline): GTSNPN, SVGIG (reference sequence). This CDR3 contains 15 residues. Unmatched junction bases numbered 3, after V lost 2 bases and J lost 0 bases. The CDR3 DNA reads TGTGCCTGGAGTTCAAGCGGGAGCTCCTACAATGAGCAGTTCTTC. As protein: CAWSSSGSSYNEQFF. Looking up the rest from reference TRBV30 and TRBJ2-1 gives the full variable domain: SQTIHQWPATLVQPVGSPLSLECTVEGTSNPNLYWYRQAAGRGLQLLFYSVGIGQISSEVPQNLSASRPQDRQFILSSKKLLLSDSGFYLCAWSSSGSSYNEQFFGPGTRLTVL.

This clonotype was recorded many times. V usage is TRBV10-3 and J usage is TRBJ2-7; possible D gene TRBD1, 6 bases. Germline CDR1 ENHRY, CDR2 SYGVKD. The CDR3 covers 16 residues. The V gene lost 7 bases and the J gene lost 2 bases, with 21 bases spanning the gap. The CDR3: CAITKTAAGDTYEQYF. As DNA, the CDR3 is TGTGCCATCACCAAAACCGCGGCAGGGGACACCTACGAGCAGTACTTC.

This clonotype was recorded a few times. The rearrangement links TRBV20-1 to TRBJ1-5, with D possibly being TRBD1 (5 bases). The CDR3 is made up of 15 amino acids. V was pared by 1 base and J by 6 bases, with 16 bases between. Germline V gene lookup returns CDR1 DFQATT and CDR2 SNEGSKA (reference sequence). The CDR3: CSARVGGRVGQPQHF. The CDR3 DNA reads as TGCAGTGCTAGAGTGGGCGGCAGGGTGGGTCAGCCCCAGCATTTT.

V usage is TRBV6-1 and J usage is TRBJ1-4; possibly TRBD1 for D (5 bases). Trimming cost V 2 bases and J 8 bases, with 12 bases left between them. This CDR3 contains 14 residues. Germline lookup yields CDR1 MNHNS and CDR2 SASEGT. CDR3 in amino acids: CASSEKGTVEKLFF. The CDR3 coding sequence is TGTGCCAGCAGTGAAAAAGGGACGGTGGAAAAACTGTTTTTT.

This clonotype occurred many times. V usage is TRBV20-1 and J usage is TRBJ2-3, with a tentative D call TRBD2 (6 bases). Germline-derived CDR1 and CDR2 are DFQATT and SNEGSKA (reference sequence). The CDR3 is made up of 13 amino acids. With 7 bases removed from V and 3 bases from J, the gap between germline ends came to 14 bases. The CDR3 reads CSVFGSLTDTQYF. CDR3 DNA: TGCAGTGTCTTCGGGAGTCTTACAGATACGCAGTATTTT.

This clonotype was found a few times. The V call is TRBV28, the J call TRBJ2-7; 9 bases align to TRBD1. V dropped 4 bases and J dropped 7; count of bases not matched to a gene: 11. Germline assignment: CDR1 MDHEN and CDR2 SYDVKM. The CDR3 runs 15 residues. The CDR3 coding sequence is TGTGCCAGCAGTTCAACCGGGACAGGGTGTGAGGAGCAGTACTTC. Protein: CASSSTGTGCEEQYF.

The V and J genes are TRBV6-2 or TRBV6-3 and TRBJ2-5; D is unclear. From germline, CDR1 is MNHEY and CDR2 SVGEGT. The V end lost 0 bases, the J end lost 13 bases, and 12 bases lay between the germline ends. This CDR3 is 12 amino acids long. DNA for the CDR3: TGTGCCAGCAGTTACTCGTTCCAACCGACGTACTTC. Encoded protein: CASSYSFQPTYF.

The CDR3 sequence: CSAREWNEQFF. CDR3 nucleotide sequence: TGCAGTGCTAGAGAGTGGAATGAGCAGTTCTTC. The chain combines TRBV20-1 with TRBJ2-1; no clear D. V lost 0 bases and J lost 7, with 4 bases in between. Germline loops: CDR1 DFQATT, CDR2 SNEGSKA (reference sequence). The CDR3 is 11 residues long.